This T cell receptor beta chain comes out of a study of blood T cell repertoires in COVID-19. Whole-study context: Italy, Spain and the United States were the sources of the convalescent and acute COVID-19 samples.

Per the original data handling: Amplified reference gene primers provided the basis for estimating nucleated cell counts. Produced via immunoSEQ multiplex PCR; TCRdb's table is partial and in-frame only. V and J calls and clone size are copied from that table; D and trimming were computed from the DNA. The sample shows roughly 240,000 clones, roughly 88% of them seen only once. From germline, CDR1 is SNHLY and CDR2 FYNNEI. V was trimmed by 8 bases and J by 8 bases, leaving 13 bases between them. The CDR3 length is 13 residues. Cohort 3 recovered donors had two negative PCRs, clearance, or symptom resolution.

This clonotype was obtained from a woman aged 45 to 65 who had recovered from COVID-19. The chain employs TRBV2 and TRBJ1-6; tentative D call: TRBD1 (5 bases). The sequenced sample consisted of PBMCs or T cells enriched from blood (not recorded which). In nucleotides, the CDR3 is TGTGCCAGCTACGGCAGGGCTGATTCACCCCTCCACTTT. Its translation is CASYGRADSPLHF.